This entry lists 30 T cell receptor beta chains sequenced from one sample in a study of tumor-infiltrating lymphocytes in primary liver carcinoma (dated by TCRdb to the late 2010s). The data were produced on an Illumina HiSeq 2500. A constant-region primer and ProtoScript II reverse transcriptase were used to reverse-transcribe TCRbeta-specific cDNA from approximately 450 ng total RNA. Three nested multiplex PCR rounds, following a slightly modified ARM-PCR procedure, were used to build the TCRbeta libraries. Each of the first two PCR rounds ran for approximately 10 cycles and used multiplex TRBV1-TRBV30 forward primers together with a Cbeta reverse primer. The public reads were reanalyzed by TCRdb: fastp trimming at Q25, MiXCR alignment, in-frame beta chains only. Rows with one shared CDR3 protein collapse into an entry with the most common genes and DNA. This sample holds roughly 80,000 distinct CDR3 sequences; approximately 70% were observed only once. The top ten hold more than 25% of the sample.

Total RNA and DNA were co-extracted without cell sorting from roughly 20-30 mg of bulk tissue using the AllPrep DNA/RNA mini kit. Sequenced material: tumor-adjacent normal liver tissue. The receptors here all came from a man in his forties with primary liver carcinoma and hepatitis B virus infection.

The rearrangement joins TRBV6-5 to TRBJ2-7, with D perhaps matching TRBD2 (5 bases). The germline V and J ends were trimmed by 10 bases and 5 bases, with 18 bases remaining between them. CDR1 and CDR2 (germline): MNHEY, SVGAGI. The CDR3 has 13 amino acids. The CDR3 DNA reads as TGTGCCATCAGAGAGTTGGGAGACAACGAGCAGTACTTC. It encodes CAIRELGDNEQYF.

This rearrangement joins TRBV6-5 to TRBJ2-7; D remains unclear. The V and J ends lost 6 bases and 5 bases respectively, with 23 bases between them. The CDR3 consists of 16 residues. The germline V gene encodes CDR1 MNHEY and CDR2 SVGAGI. The CDR3 spells CASSSASHRAADEQYF. CDR3 in DNA: TGTGCCAGCAGCTCGGCAAGTCATAGGGCTGCGGACGAGCAGTACTTC.

With regard to this clonotype: A clone one base away is much larger, so this may be a read error. V is TRBV30 and J is TRBJ1-1; D is undetermined. Germline CDR1 reads GTSNPN; CDR2 reads SVGIG (reference sequence). The V gene lost 0 bases and the J gene lost 4 bases, with 12 bases spanning the gap. This CDR3 comprises 14 residues. CDR3 amino acids: CAWSVQWITTEAFF. The DNA of the CDR3 is TGTGCCTGGAGTGTACAGTGGATAACCACTGAAGCTTTCTTT.

This clonotype was seen only once. This may come from a read error, since a much larger clone is one base off. The V gene is TRBV5-1, the J gene TRBJ1-2, with D uncertain. CDR3 length equals 13 residues. From germline, CDR1 is SGHRS and CDR2 YFSETQ. The CDR3 protein is CTSSLRAGSGYTF. DNA of the CDR3: TGCACCAGCAGCCTTAGGGCCGGCTCTGGCTACACCTTC.

This clonotype has ten or more counts. CDR3 loop: CAISEFPLAGDDYEQYF. Written as DNA, the CDR3 is TGTGCCATCAGTGAGTTCCCTCTAGCGGGAGATGACTACGAGCAGTACTTC. The chain has TRBV10-3 and TRBJ2-7; the match to TRBD2 covers 10 bases. This CDR3 has 17 residues. Per germline, CDR1 ENHRY and CDR2 SYGVKD. The V gene end was trimmed by 1 base and the J gene end by 3 bases; junction bases not matched to a gene: 9.

A remark on this clonotype: Since a much larger clone is just one base distant, this may be a read error. The J gene is TRBJ2-2, the V gene TRBV5-1; the D gene is possibly TRBD2 (6 bases). The V end lost 9 bases, the J end lost 0 bases, and 15 bases lay between the germline ends. CDR1 and CDR2 from the germline V gene are SGHRS and YFSETQ. This CDR3 comprises 15 residues. The CDR3 region is CATRRGGANTGELFF. The CDR3 DNA follows: TGCGCCACCAGGAGAGGAGGGGCGAACACCGGGGAGCTGTTTTTT.

To note about this clonotype: This is likely a read error, given that the CDR3 carries no conserved phenylalanine or tryptophan at its end. The chain uses TRBV11-2 and TRBJ1-1, with TRBD1 matching 8 bases. CDR3 size: 16 residues. With V trimmed by 2 bases and J by 5 bases, 10 bases remained unmatched. CDR1 is SGHAT, CDR2 FQNNGV, per germline. The DNA for the CDR3 is TGTGCCAGCAGCTTACCCTACAGGGGGATGGGAACTGAAGCTTTCCTT. Translation: CASSLPYRGMGTEAFL.

About this clonotype: One end of the junction fails to match germline, which may point to a read error. This chain connects TRBV6-2 or TRBV6-3 to TRBJ2-6, with TRBD1 as a possible D gene (5 bases). From germline, CDR1 is MNHEY and CDR2 SVGEGT. CDR3 length equals 15 residues. In nucleotides, the CDR3 is TGTGCCAGCAGTTTAACATGGGCTGGGGCCAACGTCCCGACTTTC. Translated: CASSLTWAGANVPTF.

This clonotype was counted a few times. The chain couples TRBV28 to TRBJ2-1; 8 bases line up with TRBD2. Unmatched junction bases numbered 14, after V lost 6 bases and J lost 7 bases. From germline, CDR1 is MDHEN and CDR2 SYDVKM. The CDR3 extends over 16 amino acids. CDR3 amino acids: CASSPYLRGRINEQFF. CDR3 bases: TGTGCCAGCAGCCCATACCTCCGCGGGAGGATAAATGAGCAGTTCTTC.

Concerning this clonotype itself: Its ends do not fully match the called genes, so a read error is possible. The chain is built from TRBV11-2 and TRBJ2-5; D remains ambiguous. Germline CDR1 and CDR2: SGHAT and FQNNGV. This CDR3 region has 14 residues. The CDR3 here is CASNLDCGKETQCF. Here the CDR3 DNA reads TGTGCCAGCAACTTAGATTGTGGTAAAGAGACCCAGTGCTTC.

V is TRBV11-2 and J is TRBJ2-1; 12 bases align to TRBD2. The CDR3 is made up of 15 amino acids. With V trimmed by 11 bases and J by 8 bases, 13 bases remained unmatched. Germline assignment: CDR1 SGHAT and CDR2 FQNNGV. The CDR3 nucleotides are TGTGCCTGTAGTCCTCTAGCGGGAGGGTGGGATGAGCAGTTCTTC. As protein: CACSPLAGGWDEQFF.

In the case of this clonotype: It may be a read error: a sequence one base away is much more abundant. This chain joins TRBV6-1 and TRBJ2-1; 7 bases agree with TRBD2. The CDR3 loop spans 17 amino acids. Germline-derived CDR1 and CDR2 are MNHNS and SASEGT. Here the CDR3 reads CTSVTLGGTRPDNEQFF. CDR3 in DNA: TGTACCAGCGTAACCCTCGGGGGGACCAGGCCCGACAATGAGCAGTTCTTC.

Comment on this clonotype: The junction differs from germline at one of its ends, possibly a read error. V gene TRBV11-2 combines with J gene TRBJ2-5; TRBD2 is a possible D gene (5 bases). CDR1 is SGHAT and CDR2 is FQNNGV in the germline V gene. This CDR3 comprises 15 residues. CDR3 nucleotides: TGTGCCAGCAGTCGTCGGACTGGTCCCGCGGAGACCCAGCACTTC. Residues: CASSRRTGPAETQHF.

This clonotype has at least ten counts. V usage is TRBV6-1 and J usage is TRBJ1-5; the D is unclear. Germline V gene lookup returns CDR1 MNHNS and CDR2 SASEGT. The V and J ends lost 3 bases and 5 bases respectively, with 8 bases between them. The CDR3 loop spans 13 amino acids. CDR3 sequence reads: CASSDLNDQPQHF. CDR3 nucleotide sequence: TGTGCCAGCAGTGATCTGAACGATCAGCCCCAGCATTTT.

Regarding this clonotype: The CDR3 ends on some other residue instead of the conserved phenylalanine or tryptophan, so this is likely a read error. It is unclear where the CDR3 begins or ends on the DNA, so no DNA is shown, and the CDR3 is as TCRdb lists it. The V gene is TRBV11-2, the J gene TRBJ2-7. Germline loops: CDR1 SGHAT, CDR2 FQNNGV. The CDR3 extends over 13 residues, inclusive of both ends. The CDR3 loop is CASSFDCTYEQCL.

This rearrangement joins TRBV6-2 or TRBV6-3 to TRBJ2-1; D is undetermined. Germline CDR1 and CDR2: MNHEY and SVGEGT. V lost 2 bases and J 10 bases, leaving 15 bases between the germline ends. The CDR3 loop spans 14 amino acids. The CDR3 protein is CASSYGSYSGEQFF. The CDR3 nucleotides read TGTGCCAGCAGTTACGGGTCTTATAGTGGGGAGCAGTTCTTC.

The chain links TRBV6-2 or TRBV6-3 to TRBJ2-3, with D unclear. This CDR3 has 19 amino acids. Trimming left V 2 bases short and J 3 bases short, with 24 bases between. Germline loops: CDR1 MNHEY, CDR2 SVGEGT. CDR3 residues: CASSYIVQAGATRTDTQYF. In nucleotides, the CDR3 is TGTGCCAGCAGTTACATCGTCCAAGCAGGTGCAACTCGAACAGATACGCAGTATTTT.

The V call is TRBV4-2, the J call TRBJ2-7; D is perhaps TRBD1 or TRBD2 (5 bases each). The CDR3 covers 16 residues. Germline V gene data show CDR1 as LGHNA and CDR2 as YNFKEQ. Between the trimmed V and J ends, which lost 1 base and 8 bases, there was a span of 21 bases. CDR3 DNA sequence: TGTGCCAGCAGCCAAGCGGCTAGCAGGGTTTCCTGCAAGCAGTACTTC. It translates to CASSQAASRVSCKQYF.

The rearrangement links TRBV11-2 to TRBJ2-7; D is undetermined. The CDR3 covers 13 residues. V gave up 6 bases and J gave up 2 bases, with 11 bases separating them. Germline lookup yields CDR1 SGHAT and CDR2 FQNNGV. CDR3 sequence reads: CASSSESTYEQYF. The DNA for the CDR3 is TGTGCCAGCAGTTCTGAGAGCACCTACGAGCAGTACTTC.

Remarks on this clonotype: At one end the junction does not follow the germline gene, possibly because of a read error. This chain connects TRBV11-1 to TRBJ2-1, with 9 bases aligning to TRBD2. The CDR3 is 13 amino acids. From germline, CDR1 is SGHAT and CDR2 FQDESV (reference sequence). CDR3 sequence: CASGAGGPNEEFF. DNA of the CDR3: TGTGCCAGCGGCGCGGGAGGGCCGAATGAGGAGTTCTTC.

On this clonotype: At one end, the junction sequence differs from germline, possibly due to a read error. This chain joins TRBV6-1 and TRBJ2-7; tentatively, D is TRBD2 (6 bases). Germline CDR1 reads MNHNS; CDR2 reads SASEGT. This CDR3 has 15 residues. The CDR3 sequence: CTSSEVTNGSDEQYF. CDR3 nucleotide sequence: TGTACCAGCAGTGAAGTGACTAACGGGAGTGACGAGCAGTACTTC.

About this clonotype itself: Given the absence of the conserved phenylalanine or tryptophan at the CDR3 end, a read error is likely. The V and J genes are TRBV5-1 and TRBJ2-7; the D is unclear. Per germline, CDR1 SGHRS and CDR2 YFSETQ. The ends were cut back, 0 bases at V and 6 bases at J, with 16 bases in the middle. CDR3 length: 15 residues. CDR3 in DNA: TGCGCCAGCAGCTTGGGATCTGGACCAAACGTCGAGCAGTACTTA. This translates into CASSLGSGPNVEQYL.

About this clonotype itself: The junction departs from the called germline gene at one end, perhaps through a read error. The chain has TRBV20-1 and TRBJ1-3; no firm D call. The germline gives CDR1 DFQATT, CDR2 SNEGSKA (reference sequence). There are 15 residues in the CDR3. The CDR3 reads CTAGPFGIGGNTIYF. In DNA form, the CDR3 reads TGCACTGCTGGTCCTTTCGGGATTGGAGGAAACACCATATATTTT.

J is TRBJ2-7 and V is TRBV29-1, with D perhaps matching TRBD2 (6 bases). V was clipped by 5 bases and J by 7 bases, with 18 bases between them. The germline V gene encodes CDR1 SQVTM and CDR2 ANQGSEA. CDR3 length: 13 amino acids. The CDR3 region has the DNA TGCAGCGTTATCGCCGCGGGAAGGCAGGAGCAGTACTTC. Residues: CSVIAAGRQEQYF.

The chain employs TRBV6-6 and TRBJ1-5, with D possibly TRBD1 on 5 matching bases. The CDR3 covers 15 residues. V dropped 6 bases and J dropped 3 bases, with 15 bases sitting between them. Germline CDR1 is MNHNY and CDR2 is SVGAGI (reference sequence). This chain's CDR3 is CASSAVTVNNQPQHF. For the CDR3, the DNA is TGTGCCAGCAGCGCCGTGACAGTAAACAATCAGCCCCAGCATTTT.

About this clonotype itself: The junction and the germline gene differ at one end; a read error may be behind it. The chain carries TRBV5-6 and TRBJ2-1, with D perhaps given as TRBD1 or TRBD2 (6 bases each). Germline lookup yields CDR1 SGHDT and CDR2 YYEEEE. CDR3 size: 16 residues. The CDR3 spells CASNLEGESSYNEQFF. For the CDR3, the DNA is TGTGCCAGCAACTTGGAGGGGGAGAGCTCCTACAATGAGCAATTCTTC.

As to this clonotype: One junction end disagrees with the germline gene, perhaps due to a read error. The V and J genes are TRBV14 and TRBJ2-1, with 9 positions matching TRBD2. Per germline, CDR1 SGHDN and CDR2 FVKESK. This CDR3 is 20 amino acids long. The CDR3 sequence: CASNQATSGYLLGSYNERFF. In nucleotides, the CDR3 is TGTGCCAGCAACCAAGCAACTAGCGGGTACCTATTGGGCTCCTACAATGAGCGGTTCTTC.

A remark on this clonotype: The conserved phenylalanine or tryptophan normally closing the CDR3 is absent here, so this likely arose from a read error. In DNA form, the CDR3 reads TGTGCCAGCAGTTATCGGCAGGGGGTTGCTGGGGCCAACGTCCTGACTTAC. It specifies CASSYRQGVAGANVLTY. The chain has TRBV6-2 or TRBV6-3 and TRBJ2-6; 7 bases match TRBD1. The germline V gene has CDR1 MNHEY and CDR2 SVGEGT. V shed 3 bases and J 2 bases; nucleotides not matched to a gene: 7. The CDR3 runs to 17 residues.

Worth noting for this clonotype: This is likely a read error, given that the CDR3 carries no conserved phenylalanine or tryptophan at its end. This chain uses TRBV4-2 with TRBJ2-7; 7 bases map to TRBD2. Germline V lookup: CDR1 LGHNA, CDR2 YNFKEQ. The CDR3 extends over 16 amino acids. The CDR3 sequence: CANSQAASGVSYEQYY. The DNA of the CDR3 is TGTGCCAACAGCCAAGCGGCTAGCGGTGTTTCCTACGAGCAGTACTAC.

In this sample, this clonotype turned up many times. This chain uses TRBV5-4 with TRBJ2-7; the D gene is possibly TRBD2 (6 bases). The V and J ends lost 1 base and 2 bases respectively, with 10 bases between them. The CDR3 is 14 residues long. The germline V gene encodes CDR1 SGHNT and CDR2 YYREEE (reference sequence). In DNA form, the CDR3 reads TGTGCCAGCAGCTTGCGGGACTTTCCCTACGAGCAGTACTTC. Its protein is CASSLRDFPYEQYF.